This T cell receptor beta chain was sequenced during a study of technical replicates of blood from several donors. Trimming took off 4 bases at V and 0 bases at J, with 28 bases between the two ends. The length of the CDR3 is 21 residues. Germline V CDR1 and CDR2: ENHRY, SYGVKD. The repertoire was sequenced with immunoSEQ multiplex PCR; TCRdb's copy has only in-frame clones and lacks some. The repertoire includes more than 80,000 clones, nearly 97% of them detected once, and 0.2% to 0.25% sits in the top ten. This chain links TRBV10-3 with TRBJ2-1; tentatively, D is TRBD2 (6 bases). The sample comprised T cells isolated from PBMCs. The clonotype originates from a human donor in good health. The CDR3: CAISGLPRETGKDNSYNEQFF. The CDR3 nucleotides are TGTGCCATCAGTGGGCTCCCCCGGGAGACTGGGAAGGACAACTCCTACAATGAGCAGTTCTTC.